This passage covers 9 T cell receptor beta chains from one sample sequenced in a study of T cells in Graves' hyperthyroidism and ophthalmopathy (dated by TCRdb to the late 2010s). The library was generated by multiplex PCR. The instrument was an Illumina HiSeq 2000. Amplification of TCR beta CDR3 regions was carried out from RNA transcripts. For the first round of RT-PCR on the TCR CDR3, the HTBI primer set was used together with the Qiagen OneStep RT-PCR kit. In-frame beta chains were kept once TCRdb had trimmed the public reads at Q25 with fastp and called clones with MiXCR. Every CDR3 protein is listed once, alongside the most common genes and DNA of its rows. Present in this sample are fewer than 350,000 distinct CDR3 sequences, around 20% of which were seen just once. Less than 65% of the sample belongs to the ten largest clones. The sequencing sample was made of blood. The receptors stem from a woman between 50 and 59 years old with Graves' hyperthyroidism.

Ten or more counts support this clonotype. The rearrangement joins TRBV30 to TRBJ2-7; 11 bases are shared with TRBD2. V trimming: 5 bases; J trimming: 5 bases; junction bases outside the gene matches: 2. Germline CDR1 GTSNPN, CDR2 SVGIG (reference sequence). The CDR3 runs 12 residues. CDR3 in amino acids: CAWGTSGNEQYF. In DNA form, the CDR3 reads TGTGCCTGGGGGACTAGCGGTAACGAGCAGTACTTC.

This clonotype was seen ten or more times. The chain employs TRBV12-3 or TRBV12-4 and TRBJ2-7; a weak D match, TRBD2 (7 bases). With 5 bases removed from V and 4 bases from J, the gap between germline ends came to 18 bases. The CDR3 totals 15 residues. The CDR3 nucleotides read TGTGCCAGCAGTCCGCCCCGGGGGGCGAATTACGAGCAGTACTTC. Its protein product is CASSPPRGANYEQYF.

In its sample, this clonotype was seen many times. The rearrangement joins TRBV12-3 or TRBV12-4 to TRBJ2-1, with D possibly matching TRBD1 (6 bases). Trimming took 3 bases from V and 6 from J, leaving 12 bases between them. This CDR3 spans 14 amino acids. CDR3 in amino acids: CASSFRQVGNEQFF. DNA for the CDR3: TGTGCCAGCAGTTTTAGACAGGTGGGCAATGAGCAGTTCTTC.

On this clonotype itself: The CDR3 does not close with the conserved phenylalanine or tryptophan, likely indicating a read error. The J gene is TRBJ1-2, the V gene TRBV7-9; 9 bases line up with TRBD1. The CDR3 is 15 amino acids. Trimming cost V 3 bases and J 4 bases; bases outside gene matches: 6. CDR1 and CDR2 (germline): SEHNR, FQNEAQ (reference sequence). This CDR3 reads CASSLGQGEFYGYTL. CDR3 sequence (DNA): TGTGCCAGCAGCTTGGGACAGGGAGAGTTCTATGGCTACACCTTA.

The chain couples TRBV6-1 to TRBJ2-5, with D possibly being TRBD2 (6 bases). Germline lookup yields CDR1 MNHNS and CDR2 SASEGT. V was cut by 7 bases and J by 2 bases, with 11 bases left in between. The CDR3 covers 13 residues. The CDR3 is CASMGDLQETQYF. The CDR3 DNA follows: TGTGCCAGCATGGGGGACTTACAAGAGACCCAGTACTTC.

This clonotype has a count of ten or more. This chain connects TRBV11-2 to TRBJ1-1, with TRBD1 matching 9 bases. The CDR3 loop spans 17 amino acids. Germline V gene data show CDR1 as SGHAT and CDR2 as FQNNGV. J lost 0 bases, V lost 5 bases, and 10 bases had no gene match. CDR3 loop: CASSRKSTGGLNTEAFF. The CDR3 bases are TGTGCCAGCAGCCGGAAATCGACAGGGGGGTTGAACACTGAAGCTTTCTTT.

This clonotype was seen ten or more times. V usage is TRBV29-1 and J usage is TRBJ1-1; D ambiguous. The CDR3 length is 15 residues. Germline CDR1 SQVTM, CDR2 ANQGSEA. Trimming cost V 6 bases and J 0 bases, with 17 bases left between them. CDR3 sequence: CSVSLHRIMNTEAFF. The CDR3 coding sequence is TGCAGCGTCTCCCTACATCGGATCATGAACACTGAAGCTTTCTTT.

The sample holds many counts of this clonotype. The rearrangement joins TRBV19 to TRBJ2-1, with 7 bases fitting TRBD2. This CDR3 contains 17 residues. V dropped 6 bases and J dropped 2; count of bases not matched to a gene: 13. The germline V gene encodes CDR1 LNHDA and CDR2 SQIVND (reference sequence). Here the CDR3 reads CASSPDLAAVAYNEQFF. DNA for the CDR3: TGTGCCAGTAGCCCCGACCTAGCGGCGGTAGCCTACAATGAGCAGTTCTTC.

The table lists this clonotype with many counts. The genes are TRBV10-3 and TRBJ2-7; D perhaps matches TRBD1 (6 bases). The germline V and J ends were trimmed by 7 bases and 7 bases, with 17 bases remaining between them. This CDR3 comprises 13 residues. The germline gives CDR1 ENHRY, CDR2 SYGVKD. CDR3 amino acids: CAIIGQGTGEQYF. The CDR3 region has the DNA TGTGCCATCATAGGCCAGGGGACGGGTGAGCAGTACTTC.